This TCR beta chain was obtained from a study of a mutant IDH1 vaccine in newly diagnosed glioma. The time point is: baseline, week 1 (first vaccination visit). Treatment defined: pre-vaccination baseline after standard-of-care therapy. Germline V lookup: CDR1 SNHLY, CDR2 FYNNEI. This CDR3 region has 15 residues. The V end was cut by 6 bases, the J end by 8 bases, with 20 bases between. Sequencing was performed with immunoSEQ multiplex PCR; in TCRdb, only in-frame clones are kept and a portion is missing. The table lists 55,000 to 70,000 clones, around 79% of them singletons. The TCR was taken from a man aged 50 to 60 with glioma. V and J are TRBV2 and TRBJ2-1, with D possibly being TRBD2 (5 bases). The starting material was PBMCs, obtained from a glioma patient treated with radiotherapy, temozolomide or both. For the CDR3, the DNA is TGTGCCAGCAGCCTAAGGGCTAGCTCCGAGGATGAGCAGTTCTTC. This translates into CASSLRASSEDEQFF.